This T cell receptor beta chain was recorded in a study of T cell repertoires in cytomegalovirus infection. On the study more broadly: Recently identified HLA-C-restricted CMV epitopes were among the peptides used.

Study-level results: Public TCR beta family frequency separated CMV-and-HLA carriers, including in an independent cohort.

About this clonotype itself: What it binds is not known.

TCRdb independently ran MiXCR on the reads; one entry per CDR3 protein. The table records a few hundred thousand distinct CDR3 sequences, 40% of them present only once. Germline lookup yields CDR1 SQVTM and CDR2 ANQGSEA. This CDR3 contains 14 residues. Trimming took off 4 bases at V and 0 bases at J, with 12 bases between the two ends. Sample: cultured PBMCs, taken from culture after CMV antigen stimulation. The chain has TRBV29-1 and TRBJ1-2, with D perhaps matching TRBD1 (6 bases). This receptor was taken from a human donor in good health (CMV status not recorded). Some clones in this sample may be carry-over from other donors' samples. In nucleotides, the CDR3 is TGCAGCGTTGGGGGGCCAGGGACTAACTATGGCTACACCTTC. It encodes CSVGGPGTNYGYTF.